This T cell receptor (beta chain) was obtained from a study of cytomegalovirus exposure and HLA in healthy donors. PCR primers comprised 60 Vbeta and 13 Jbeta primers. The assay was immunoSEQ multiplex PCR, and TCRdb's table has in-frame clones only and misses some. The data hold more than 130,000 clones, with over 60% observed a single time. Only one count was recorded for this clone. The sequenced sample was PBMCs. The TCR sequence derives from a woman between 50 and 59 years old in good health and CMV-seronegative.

The CDR3 loop reads CAWATGGNQPQHF. For the CDR3, the DNA is TGTGCCTGGGCTACAGGGGGCAATCAGCCCCAGCATTTT. The rearrangement uses TRBV30 and TRBJ1-5, with 7 bases aligning to TRBD1. Germline V gives CDR1 GTSNPN, CDR2 SVGIG (reference sequence). With 5 bases clipped from V and 2 bases from J, the junction kept 3 bases outside the gene matches. This CDR3 has 13 amino acids.